The 4 T cell receptor beta chains listed next were all sequenced from one sample in a study of blood T cells in healthy people across ages. A second 7 to 11 cycle PCR used barcoded and J-beta primers. TCRdb re-called the 5' RACE reads through MiXCR, storing one row per CDR3 protein. The sample consists of more than 800,000 distinct CDR3 sequences, under 30% of them appearing once. The specimen was blood. All receptors derive from a woman aged 80 or over in good health.

Notes on this clonotype: Just one base apart from a much larger clone, this may be a read error. The genes are TRBV5-5 and TRBJ2-1; possibly TRBD1 for D (5 bases). Germline-derived CDR1 and CDR2 are SGHKS and YYEKEE (reference sequence). The CDR3 length is 14 residues. V lost 0 bases, J lost 13 bases, and 17 bases lay in between. For the CDR3, the DNA is TGTGCCAGCAGCTTGGATCAGGGATCAGAGACCCAGTTCTTC. Residues: CASSLDQGSETQFF.

The sample holds many counts of this clonotype. V gene TRBV6-2 or TRBV6-3 combines with J gene TRBJ2-1; 7 positions agree with TRBD1. This CDR3 has 14 residues. V lost 7 bases, J lost 7 bases, and 10 bases stayed unmatched. Germline V gene data show CDR1 as MNHEY and CDR2 as SVGEGT. The CDR3 region is CASTHWGRGNEQFF. DNA of the CDR3: TGTGCCAGCACCCACTGGGGCAGGGGGAATGAGCAGTTCTTC.

With respect to this clonotype: It may be a read error: a sequence one base away is much more abundant. CDR3 sequence: CATSLRQERPQHF. The CDR3 nucleotides are TGTGCCACCAGCCTACGACAGGAACGGCCCCAGCATTTT. The chain links TRBV15 to TRBJ1-5; perhaps TRBD1 as D (6 bases). Germline V gene lookup returns CDR1 LNHNV and CDR2 YYDKDF (reference sequence). The CDR3 extends over 13 amino acids. The V and J ends lost 5 bases and 9 bases respectively, with 14 bases between them.

This clonotype was seen ten or more times. The chain couples TRBV12-3 or TRBV12-4 to TRBJ2-3; 8 bases map to TRBD2. The CDR3 spans 17 residues. The ends lost 4 bases at V and 2 bases at J; junction bases unmatched: 11. The CDR3 region is CASSSLYGTRYTDTQYF. CDR3 nucleotides: TGTGCCAGCAGTTCTCTTTATGGGACTAGATACACAGATACGCAGTATTTT.